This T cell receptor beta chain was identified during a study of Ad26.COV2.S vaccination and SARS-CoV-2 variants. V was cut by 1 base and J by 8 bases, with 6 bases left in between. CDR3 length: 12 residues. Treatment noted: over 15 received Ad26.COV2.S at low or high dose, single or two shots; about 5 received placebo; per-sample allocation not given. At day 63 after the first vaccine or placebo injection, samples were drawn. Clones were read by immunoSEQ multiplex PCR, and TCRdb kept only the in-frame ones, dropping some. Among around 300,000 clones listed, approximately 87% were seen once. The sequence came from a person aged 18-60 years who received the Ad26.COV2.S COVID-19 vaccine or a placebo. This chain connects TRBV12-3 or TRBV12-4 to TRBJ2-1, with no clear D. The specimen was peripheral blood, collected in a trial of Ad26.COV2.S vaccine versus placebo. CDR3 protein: CASSLVWDEQFF. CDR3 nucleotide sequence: TGTGCCAGCAGTTTAGTCTGGGATGAGCAGTTCTTC.